One sample yielded the 23 T cell receptor beta chains listed below, sequenced in a study of OX40 agonist ivuxolimab in advanced cancers. Generated by immunoSEQ multiplex PCR, the TCRdb table keeps only in-frame clones and is missing some. The sample includes 90,000 to 150,000 clones, more than 80% of them seen just once. The material sequenced was CD4+ or CD8+ T cells sorted from blood, taken in a trial of the OX40 agonist ivuxolimab. These receptors came from an adult with an advanced solid tumor such as melanoma, head and neck, liver or kidney cancer.

The V call is TRBV10-2, the J call TRBJ2-5; maybe TRBD1 (5 bases). In germline, CDR1 is WSHSY, CDR2 SAAADI. This CDR3 has 13 residues. V lost 4 bases, J lost 3 bases, and 9 bases lay in between. The CDR3 sequence is CASSGQREETQYF. The CDR3 DNA follows: TGCGCCAGCAGTGGACAGAGAGAAGAGACCCAGTACTTC.

The rearrangement joins TRBV6-1 to TRBJ2-7, with 7 bases aligning to TRBD2. There are 11 residues in the CDR3. Germline V lookup: CDR1 MNHNS, CDR2 SASEGT. The V and J ends lost 7 bases and 7 bases, in that order; junction bases with no gene match: 4. CDR3 DNA sequence: TGTGCCAGCACCATGGGGGGGGAGCAGTACTTC. This gives the protein CASTMGGEQYF.

The rearrangement links TRBV13 to TRBJ1-4; 7 nucleotides agree with TRBD1. CDR3 length equals 14 residues. Trimming cost V 4 bases and J 8 bases; bases outside gene matches: 7. Germline V CDR1 and CDR2: PRHDT, FYEKMQ (reference sequence). DNA for the CDR3: TGTGCCAGCAGCTCCAGGGGGAATAGCGAAAAACTGTTTTTT. This sequence encodes CASSSRGNSEKLFF.

This clone has a single count. CDR3 sequence: CSAGGGVYAYEQYF. The CDR3 DNA sequence: TGCAGCGCCGGAGGGGGAGTGTATGCCTACGAGCAGTACTTC. This chain uses TRBV29-1 with TRBJ2-7; either TRBD1 or TRBD2 may fit D (6 bases each). The germline V and J ends were trimmed by 7 bases and 2 bases, with 18 bases remaining between them. This CDR3 has 14 residues. The germline V gene encodes CDR1 SQVTM and CDR2 ANQGSEA.

The V gene is TRBV5-1, the J gene TRBJ2-2; no reliable D call. Germline CDR1 reads SGHRS; CDR2 reads YFSETQ. Trimming removed 0 bases at V and 4 bases at J, with 10 bases between. The CDR3 runs 15 residues. The CDR3 region has the DNA TGCGCCAGCAGCTTGGTTGCCGCTCTCACCGGGGAGCTGTTTTTT. Amino acid sequence: CASSLVAALTGELFF.

The chain has TRBV29-1 and TRBJ2-7, with D maybe TRBD1 (5 bases). This CDR3 has 13 amino acids. Germline V gene data show CDR1 as SQVTM and CDR2 as ANQGSEA. Trimming pared 4 bases from V and 7 bases from J, leaving 17 bases between. The CDR3 spells CSVAGRQGMEQYF. The CDR3 DNA is TGCAGCGTTGCAGGGCGGCAGGGAATGGAGCAGTACTTC.

The gene calls are TRBV18 and TRBJ2-2; no clear D. CDR3 length equals 13 residues. Trimming removed 3 bases at V and 7 bases at J, with 9 bases between. Germline-derived CDR1 and CDR2 are KGHSH and LQKENI. The DNA for the CDR3 is TGTGCCAGCTCACCCGGAAGGGACGGGGAGCTGTTTTTT. Protein sequence: CASSPGRDGELFF.

V usage is TRBV30 and J usage is TRBJ2-7, with TRBD1 matching 9 bases. The CDR3 loop spans 14 amino acids. Per the germline V gene, CDR1 is GTSNPN and CDR2 is SVGIG (reference sequence). Losses at the gene ends were 3 bases for V and 1 base for J; bases not matched to a gene: 4. CDR3 sequence reads: CAWSIGTGSYEQYF. The CDR3 DNA follows: TGTGCCTGGAGCATTGGGACAGGGTCCTACGAGCAGTACTTC.

This chain connects TRBV9 to TRBJ1-6; D remains ambiguous. The germline V and J ends were trimmed by 4 bases and 9 bases, with 14 bases remaining between them. Germline CDR1 and CDR2: SGDLS and YYNGEE. The CDR3 is 14 residues long. DNA of the CDR3: TGTGCCAGCAGCCCACCCGGTCCAATTTCACCCCTCCACTTT. Amino acid sequence: CASSPPGPISPLHF.

This rearrangement joins TRBV15 to TRBJ2-5; D remains unclear. The CDR3 is 15 amino acids. Germline CDR1 and CDR2: LNHNV and YYDKDF (reference sequence). V dropped 0 bases and J dropped 2 bases, with 10 bases sitting between them. Written as DNA, the CDR3 is TGTGCCACCAGCAGAGATAGCACAGCTCAAGAGACCCAGTACTTC. Amino acids: CATSRDSTAQETQYF.

This chain joins TRBV6-1 and TRBJ2-7; the D gene is possibly TRBD2 (5 bases). Germline-derived CDR1 and CDR2 are MNHNS and SASEGT. Trimming took 7 bases from V and 0 from J, leaving 13 bases between them. The CDR3 length is 14 residues. The CDR3: CASKGPGSSYEQYF. CDR3 DNA: TGTGCCAGCAAGGGCCCGGGAAGCTCCTACGAGCAGTACTTC.

V usage is TRBV5-6 and J usage is TRBJ1-3, with 7 bases matching TRBD1. Germline lookup yields CDR1 SGHDT and CDR2 YYEEEE. The CDR3 extends over 15 amino acids. V shed 1 base, J shed 4 bases, and the junction held 5 bases outside the gene matches. This CDR3 is CASSLKGATGNTIYF. In DNA, the CDR3 is TGTGCCAGCAGCTTGAAGGGGGCGACCGGAAACACCATATATTTT.

The rearrangement joins TRBV6-5 to TRBJ1-1; 8 nucleotides agree with TRBD1. CDR3 length equals 15 residues. Germline V CDR1 and CDR2: MNHEY, SVGAGI. The V gene end was trimmed by 3 bases and the J gene end by 4 bases; junction bases not matched to a gene: 7. CDR3 in amino acids: CASSYMNRGSTEAFF. The CDR3 DNA follows: TGTGCCAGCAGTTATATGAACAGGGGGAGCACTGAAGCTTTCTTT.

This clone was picked up a small number of times. The rearrangement links TRBV30 to TRBJ2-7; TRBD1 is a possible D gene (6 bases). The V gene lost 4 bases and the J gene lost 5 bases, with 21 bases spanning the gap. This CDR3 spans 15 amino acids. From germline, CDR1 is GTSNPN and CDR2 SVGIG (reference sequence). The chain's CDR3 is CAWITPGHLSDEQYF. The CDR3 DNA sequence: TGTGCCTGGATTACACCGGGACATCTGAGCGACGAGCAGTACTTC.

V and J are TRBV7-9 and TRBJ2-2; D gene unclear. Germline CDR1 is SEHNR and CDR2 is FQNEAQ (reference sequence). Trimming left V 3 bases short and J 3 bases short, with 5 bases between. There are 13 residues in the CDR3. Written as DNA, the CDR3 is TGTGCCAGCAGCTTTCGACACACCGGGGAGCTGTTTTTT. Amino acids: CASSFRHTGELFF. The full variable domain, completed using reference TRBV7-9 and TRBJ2-2, is DTGVSQNPRHKITKRGQNVTFRCDPISEHNRLYWYRQTLGQGPEFLTYFQNEAQLEKSRLLSDRFSAERPKGSFSTLEIQRTEQGDSAMYLCASSFRHTGELFFGEGSRLTVL.

V is TRBV6-5 and J is TRBJ1-3, with D uncertain. V lost 6 bases to trimming and J lost 4 bases, with 16 bases between them. The CDR3 totals 15 residues. CDR1 is MNHEY and CDR2 is SVGAGI in the germline V gene. CDR3 nucleotide sequence: TGTGCCAGCAGAATTGGGTCGGCGTCGGGAAACACCATATATTTT. Translated: CASRIGSASGNTIYF.

The J gene is TRBJ2-7, the V gene TRBV12-1; the table assigns TRBD1, which was not confirmed against the DNA. TRBV12-1 is given as a pseudogene. This CDR3 region has 13 residues. DNA for the CDR3: TGTGCCAGCAGCTTTGGCCAGTCCTACGAGCAGTACTTC. Its protein product is CASSFGQSYEQYF.

The chain joins TRBV19 to TRBJ1-1; tentatively, D is TRBD1 (6 bases). CDR1 and CDR2 from the germline V gene are LNHDA and SQIVND (reference sequence). The CDR3 runs to 15 residues. Trimming took off 5 bases at V and 7 bases at J, with 20 bases between the two ends. CDR3 amino acids: CASSPIYMGGNEAFF. CDR3 in DNA: TGTGCCAGTAGTCCTATCTATATGGGGGGCAATGAAGCTTTCTTT.

This clone has a single count. The chain employs TRBV7-8 and TRBJ2-7, with TRBD1 as a possible D gene (5 bases). Deletions cut 2 bases from V and 5 bases from J, with 13 bases between. The CDR3 is 14 residues long. Germline CDR1 and CDR2: SGHVS and FQNEAQ. The DNA of the CDR3 is TGTGCCAGCAGCTTAAGCCCCAGGGAAAACGAGCAGTACTTC. Encoded protein: CASSLSPRENEQYF. The full variable domain, with the rest looked up from reference TRBV7-8 and TRBJ2-7, is GAGVSQSPRYKVAKRGQDVALRCDPISGHVSLFWYQQALGQGPEFLTYFQNEAQLDKSGLPSDRFFAERPEGSVSTLKIQRTQQEDSAVYLCASSLSPRENEQYFGPGTRLTVT.

The V and J genes are TRBV18 and TRBJ2-5, with D uncertain. Germline CDR1 and CDR2: KGHSH and LQKENI. Deletions cut 3 bases from V and 2 bases from J, with 7 bases between. CDR3 size: 13 residues. CDR3 protein: CASSPALQETQYF. CDR3 in DNA: TGTGCCAGCTCACCGGCCCTACAAGAGACCCAGTACTTC.

The chain uses TRBV5-1 and TRBJ2-3, with 15 bases matching TRBD2. Germline V lookup: CDR1 SGHRS, CDR2 YFSETQ. The CDR3 is 16 residues long. V shed 4 bases, J shed 4 bases, and the junction held 4 bases outside the gene matches. The CDR3 reads CASSTGLAGGPDTQYF. The DNA of the CDR3 is TGCGCCAGCAGCACCGGACTAGCGGGGGGGCCAGATACGCAGTATTTT.

The CDR3 region has the DNA TGTGCCAGCAGTTTGCGGGAGAGGCCCCAGCATTTT. Protein: CASSLRERPQHF. The rearrangement links TRBV28 to TRBJ1-5; no definite D call. The CDR3 length is 12 residues. Germline CDR1 is MDHEN and CDR2 is SYDVKM. The V and J ends lost 3 bases and 9 bases respectively, with 9 bases between them.

In its sample, this clone was seen a few times. The chain uses TRBV6-1 and TRBJ2-5; perhaps TRBD1 as D (6 bases). This CDR3 contains 14 residues. Germline V lookup: CDR1 MNHNS, CDR2 SASEGT. V lost 7 bases to trimming and J lost 5 bases, with 17 bases between them. Here the CDR3 DNA reads TGTGCCAGCACCAGAAAATGGGACACGGAGACCCAGTACTTC. Translating it yields CASTRKWDTETQYF.